These T cell receptor beta chains were read from a single sample in a study of blood T cell repertoires in COVID-19. Repertoires were generated with immunoSEQ multiplex PCR, while TCRdb's copy carries only in-frame clones and drops some. The profile covers around 97,000 clones, with roughly 80% appearing a single time and more than 10% taken by the ten largest. The sample comprised peripheral blood. These receptor sequences come from a human donor in a cohort sampled during active COVID-19. CDR3s include the opening cysteine and the closing phenylalanine or tryptophan. Fields, in order: clone size, D gene, V gene, J gene, CDR3 protein, CDR3 DNA. A D gene is named only where the DNA matches it firmly. Only some rows state a clone size, as once, few, many or a class for expanded clones.

>.|.|TRBV6-5|TRBJ1-5
CASSYSLNSNQPQHF
TGTGCCAGCAGTTACAGCCTTAATAGCAATCAGCCCCAGCATTTT
>.|.|TRBV27|TRBJ1-4
CASSPTHPTNEKLFF
TGTGCCAGCAGTCCCACACACCCAACTAATGAAAAACTGTTTTTT
>.|.|TRBV7-8|TRBJ1-1
CASSGGRRNGAFF
TGTGCCAGCAGCGGAGGGCGGCGCAATGGAGCTTTCTTT
>.|TRBD2|TRBV5-4|TRBJ2-1
CASSPSSGGAYNEQFF
TGTGCCAGCAGCCCCTCTAGCGGGGGGGCTTACAATGAGCAGTTCTTC
>.|.|TRBV2|TRBJ2-1
CASRTGIKRANEQFF
TGTGCCAGCAGGACCGGGATTAAGAGGGCCAATGAGCAGTTCTTC
>.|.|TRBV7-2|TRBJ1-2
CASSLDGHGYTF
TGTGCCAGCAGCTTAGATGGCCATGGCTACACCTTC
>once|TRBD2|TRBV3-1/TRBV3-2|TRBJ2-5
CASSQGSGEPIETQYF
TGTGCCAGCAGCCAAGGTAGCGGGGAGCCGATCGAGACCCAGTACTTC
>.|.|TRBV5-1|TRBJ2-1
CASSLEGRLGGEQFF
TGCGCCAGCAGCTTGGAGGGTAGGCTCGGGGGTGAGCAGTTCTTC
>.|.|TRBV5-1|TRBJ1-1
CASSGTGSNEAFF
TGCGCCAGCAGCGGTACAGGGTCCAATGAAGCTTTCTTT
>.|.|TRBV28|TRBJ1-5
CASSRSAVRQPQHF
TGTGCCAGCAGTCGTTCAGCGGTAAGGCAGCCCCAGCATTTT
>.|TRBD1|TRBV4-2|TRBJ1-5
CASSQELQGAGQPQHF
TGTGCCAGCAGCCAAGAGTTACAGGGGGCGGGACAGCCCCAGCATTTT
>.|.|TRBV30|TRBJ1-5
CAWSRTRTSNSNQPQHF
TGTGCCTGGAGCCGGACACGGACAAGTAATAGCAATCAGCCCCAGCATTTT
>.|.|TRBV19|TRBJ1-3
CASTSPSRARGNTIYF
TGTGCCAGTACTTCTCCCTCGAGGGCGCGAGGAAACACCATATATTTT
>.|.|TRBV18|TRBJ2-7
CASSQQGNGGEQYF
TGTGCCAGCTCGCAACAGGGTAATGGGGGCGAGCAGTACTTC
>.|TRBD2|TRBV15|TRBJ2-5
CATSGGLAGGPRAQETQYF
TGTGCCACCAGCGGGGGACTAGCGGGGGGGCCAAGGGCCCAAGAGACCCAGTACTTC
>.|.|TRBV15|TRBJ1-1
CATSSRTAQAFF
TGTGCCACCAGCAGTAGGACAGCCCAAGCTTTCTTT
>once|.|TRBV21-1|TRBJ1-5
CASSDSHSNQPQHF
TGTGCCAGCAGTGACAGTCATAGCAATCAGCCCCAGCATTTT
>.|TRBD1|TRBV29-1|TRBJ2-2
CSVGRTGNTGELFF
TGCAGCGTTGGACGGACAGGGAACACCGGGGAGCTGTTTTTT
>.|TRBD1|TRBV9|TRBJ2-3
CASSLGRTGGNTQYF
TGTGCCAGCAGCCTCGGGAGGACAGGGGGAAATACGCAGTATTTT
>.|.|TRBV5-5|TRBJ1-2
CASSPTGGGGYTF
TGTGCCAGCAGCCCCACCGGGGGTGGGGGCTACACCTTC
>.|.|TRBV14|TRBJ2-3
CASSQDMDTQYF
TGTGCCAGCAGCCAAGATATGGATACGCAGTATTTT
>few|.|TRBV7-2|TRBJ1-5
CASSSSPSRNQPQHF
TGTGCCAGCAGCTCCTCACCATCACGGAATCAGCCCCAGCATTTT
>.|TRBD1|TRBV18|TRBJ2-1
CASSPGAGGNEQFF
TGTGCCAGCTCACCAGGGGCAGGGGGCAATGAGCAGTTCTTC
>.|.|TRBV2|TRBJ1-2
CASRADKANYGYTF
TGTGCCAGCAGGGCCGACAAGGCGAACTATGGCTACACCTTC
>.|TRBD2|TRBV24-1|TRBJ2-1
CATSDRASGGAYEQFF
TGTGCCACCAGTGATCGGGCTAGCGGGGGGGCCTATGAGCAGTTCTTC
>once|.|TRBV7-8|TRBJ1-2
CASSLAHPNYGYTF
TGTGCCAGCAGCTTAGCCCATCCTAACTATGGCTACACCTTC
>few|.|TRBV30|TRBJ2-1
CAWSVMRANEQFF
TGTGCCTGGAGTGTAATGAGGGCCAATGAGCAGTTCTTC
>.|.|TRBV7-9|TRBJ1-6
CASSETVSGSPLHF
TGTGCCAGCAGCGAGACAGTTAGTGGATCACCCCTCCACTTT
>.|TRBD1|TRBV2|TRBJ1-1
CASRRLGTGALNTEAFF
TGTGCCAGCAGGCGATTGGGGACAGGGGCCCTGAACACTGAAGCTTTCTTT
>.|.|TRBV19|TRBJ2-4
CATRGKGITKNIQYF
TGTGCCACCAGGGGAAAGGGGATAACCAAAAACATTCAGTACTTC
>.|.|TRBV3-1/TRBV3-2|TRBJ1-2
CASSSRDGRSGYTF
TGTGCCAGCAGCTCGCGGGACGGACGGTCGGGCTACACCTTC
>.|.|TRBV4-2|TRBJ2-5
CASSQDLGLGAETQYF
TGTGCCAGCAGCCAAGATTTAGGGTTGGGGGCGGAGACCCAGTACTTC
>.|.|TRBV10-2|TRBJ2-4
CASSAQGENIQYF
TGCGCCAGCAGTGCACAGGGCGAAAACATTCAGTACTTC
>.|.|TRBV10-3|TRBJ1-1
CAISDTGRLNTEAFF
TGTGCCATCAGTGATACAGGGAGACTGAACACTGAAGCTTTCTTT
>.|TRBD1|TRBV7-9|TRBJ1-2
CASSLGQGVYGYTF
TGTGCCAGCAGCTTAGGACAGGGGGTATATGGCTACACCTTC
>.|TRBD1|TRBV27|TRBJ2-2
CASSWDRPGELFF
TGTGCCAGCAGTTGGGACAGACCCGGGGAGCTGTTTTTT